This T cell receptor (beta chain) comes out of a study of cytomegalovirus exposure and HLA in healthy donors. Study in general: Unique TCRs numbering some 80 million, obtained from HLA-typed donors, made up an early data release. Notes on the study in general: A missense variant in DCLRE1C was later tied to TCR beta V- and J-gene trimming. Fewer N-insertions than the approximately 700-donor mean were reportedly shown by an Asian-associated ancestry cluster in a later analysis.

To note about this clone: Its antigen is still unknown.

Those who donated were healthy bone marrow donors. The CDR3 spans 16 residues. Germline loops: CDR1 MDHEN, CDR2 SYDVKM. V trimming: 3 bases; J trimming: 0 bases; junction bases outside the gene matches: 8. PCR employed 60 Vbeta and 13 Jbeta primers. The data were produced by immunoSEQ multiplex PCR, yet TCRdb's version contains in-frame clones alone and is incomplete. The top ten clones hold roughly 0.5% of a sample with about 180,000 clones, approximately 80% of them seen once. The source material was PBMCs. V and J are TRBV28 and TRBJ2-7, with 7 nucleotides matching TRBD1. The sequence was obtained from a woman in her forties or fifties in good health and CMV-seronegative. The CDR3, as DNA: TGTGCCAGCAGTTTCTCACGGGCAGGGGGCTCCTACGAGCAGTACTTC. Protein product: CASSFSRAGGSYEQYF.